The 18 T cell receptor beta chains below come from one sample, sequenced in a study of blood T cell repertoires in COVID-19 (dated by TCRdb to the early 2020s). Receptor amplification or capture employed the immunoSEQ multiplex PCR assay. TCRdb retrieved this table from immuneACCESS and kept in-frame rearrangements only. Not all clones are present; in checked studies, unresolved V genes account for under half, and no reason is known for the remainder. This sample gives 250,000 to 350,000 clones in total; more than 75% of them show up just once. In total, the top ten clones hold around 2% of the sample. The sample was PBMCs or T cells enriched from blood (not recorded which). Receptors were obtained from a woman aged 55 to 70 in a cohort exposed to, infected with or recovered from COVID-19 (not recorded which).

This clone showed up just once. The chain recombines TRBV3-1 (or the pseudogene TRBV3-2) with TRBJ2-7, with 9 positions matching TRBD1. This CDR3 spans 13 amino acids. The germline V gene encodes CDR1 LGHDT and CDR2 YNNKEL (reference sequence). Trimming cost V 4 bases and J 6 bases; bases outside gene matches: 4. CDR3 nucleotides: TGTGCCAGCAGCCGGACAGGGGCCGGCGAGCAGTACTTC. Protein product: CASSRTGAGEQYF.

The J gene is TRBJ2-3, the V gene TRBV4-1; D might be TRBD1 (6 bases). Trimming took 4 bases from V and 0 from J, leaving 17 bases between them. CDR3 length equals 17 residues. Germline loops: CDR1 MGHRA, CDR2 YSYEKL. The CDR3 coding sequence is TGCGCCAGCAGCCCTTTTACGGGACAAATTAGCACAGATACGCAGTATTTT. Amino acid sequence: CASSPFTGQISTDTQYF.

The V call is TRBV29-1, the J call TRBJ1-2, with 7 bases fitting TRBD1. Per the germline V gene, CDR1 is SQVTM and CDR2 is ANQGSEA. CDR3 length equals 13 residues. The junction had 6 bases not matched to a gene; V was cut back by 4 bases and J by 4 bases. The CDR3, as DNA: TGCAGCGTTGTTAGAGGGGGCTTCTATGGCTACACCTTC. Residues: CSVVRGGFYGYTF.

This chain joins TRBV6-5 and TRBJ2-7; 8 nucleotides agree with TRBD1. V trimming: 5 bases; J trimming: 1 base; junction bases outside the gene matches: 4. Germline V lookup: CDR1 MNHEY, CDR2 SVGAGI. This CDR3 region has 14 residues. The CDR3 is CASSTRDRSYEQYF. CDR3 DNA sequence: TGTGCCAGCAGTACCCGGGACAGGTCCTACGAGCAGTACTTC.

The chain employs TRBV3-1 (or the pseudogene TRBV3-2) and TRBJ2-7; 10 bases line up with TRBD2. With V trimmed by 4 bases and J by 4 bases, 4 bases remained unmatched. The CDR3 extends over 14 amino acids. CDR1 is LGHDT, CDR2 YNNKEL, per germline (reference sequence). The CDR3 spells CASSPSGSSYEQYF. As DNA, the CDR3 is TGTGCCAGCAGCCCTAGCGGGAGTTCTTACGAGCAGTACTTC.

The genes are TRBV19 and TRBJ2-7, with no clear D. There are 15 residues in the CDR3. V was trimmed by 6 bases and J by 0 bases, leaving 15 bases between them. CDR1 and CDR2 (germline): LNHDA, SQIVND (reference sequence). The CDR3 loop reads CASRNIGDSSYEQYF. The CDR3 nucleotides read TGTGCCAGTAGAAACATAGGAGATAGCTCCTACGAGCAGTACTTC.

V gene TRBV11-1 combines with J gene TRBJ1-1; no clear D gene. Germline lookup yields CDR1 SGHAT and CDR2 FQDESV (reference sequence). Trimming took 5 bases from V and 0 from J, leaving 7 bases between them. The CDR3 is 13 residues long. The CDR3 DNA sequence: TGTGCCAGCAGCAGACGGGTGAACACTGAAGCTTTCTTT. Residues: CASSRRVNTEAFF. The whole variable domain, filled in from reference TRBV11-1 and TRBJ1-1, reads EAEVAQSPRYKITEKSQAVAFWCDPISGHATLYWYRQILGQGPELLVQFQDESVVDDSQLPKDRFSAERLKGVDSTLKIQPAELGDSAMYLCASSRRVNTEAFFGQGTRLTVV.

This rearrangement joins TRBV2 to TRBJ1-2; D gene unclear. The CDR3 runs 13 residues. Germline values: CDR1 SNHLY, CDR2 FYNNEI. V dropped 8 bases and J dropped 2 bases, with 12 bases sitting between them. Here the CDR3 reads CASVRTGNYGYTF. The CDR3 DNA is TGTGCCAGCGTTCGGACGGGAAACTATGGCTACACCTTC.

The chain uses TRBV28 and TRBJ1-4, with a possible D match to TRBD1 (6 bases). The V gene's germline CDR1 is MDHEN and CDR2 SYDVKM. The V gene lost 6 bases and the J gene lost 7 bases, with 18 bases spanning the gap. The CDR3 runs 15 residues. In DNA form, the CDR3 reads TGTGCCAGCAGCTACCCGGGACAAGGGAGTGAAAAACTGTTTTTT. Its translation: CASSYPGQGSEKLFF.

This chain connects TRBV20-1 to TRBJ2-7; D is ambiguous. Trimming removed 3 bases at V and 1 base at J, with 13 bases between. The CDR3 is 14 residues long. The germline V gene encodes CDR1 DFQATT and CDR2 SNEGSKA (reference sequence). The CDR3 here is CSASRQEFSYEQYF. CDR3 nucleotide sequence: TGCAGTGCTAGTAGACAAGAGTTTTCCTACGAGCAGTACTTC.

Here the CDR3 DNA reads TGTGCCAGCAGTGAGAGTTATATGACCGGGGAGCTGTTTTTT. It specifies CASSESYMTGELFF. This chain uses TRBV6-1 with TRBJ2-2; D unclear. Germline lookup yields CDR1 MNHNS and CDR2 SASEGT. This CDR3 region has 14 residues. Trimming removed 3 bases from V and 5 bases from J, with 10 bases in between.

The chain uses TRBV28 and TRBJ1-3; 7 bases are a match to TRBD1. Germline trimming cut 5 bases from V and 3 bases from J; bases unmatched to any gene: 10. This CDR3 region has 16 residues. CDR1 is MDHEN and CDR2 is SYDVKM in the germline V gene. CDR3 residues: CASSQTGVQVGNTIYF. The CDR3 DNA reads TGTGCCAGCAGTCAAACAGGGGTCCAGGTTGGAAACACCATATATTTT.

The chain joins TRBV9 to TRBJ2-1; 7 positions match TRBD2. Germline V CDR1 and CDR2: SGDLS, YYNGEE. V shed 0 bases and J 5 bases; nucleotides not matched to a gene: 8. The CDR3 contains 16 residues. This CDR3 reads CASSVGATSSHNEQFF. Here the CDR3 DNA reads TGTGCCAGCAGCGTAGGGGCGACTAGCAGCCACAATGAGCAGTTCTTC.

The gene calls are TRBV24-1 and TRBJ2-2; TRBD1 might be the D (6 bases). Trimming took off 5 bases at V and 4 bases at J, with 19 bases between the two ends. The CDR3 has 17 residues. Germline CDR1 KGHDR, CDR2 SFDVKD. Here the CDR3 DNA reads TGTGCCACCAGTGCTGCCCGGGACACCAGAATCACCGGGGAGCTGTTTTTT. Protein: CATSAARDTRITGELFF.

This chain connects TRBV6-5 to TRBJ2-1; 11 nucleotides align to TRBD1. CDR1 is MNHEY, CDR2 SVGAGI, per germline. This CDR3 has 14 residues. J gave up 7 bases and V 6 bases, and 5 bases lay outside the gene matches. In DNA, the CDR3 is TGTGCCAGCAGAACGGACAGGGGGCTAAATGAGCAGTTCTTC. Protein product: CASRTDRGLNEQFF.

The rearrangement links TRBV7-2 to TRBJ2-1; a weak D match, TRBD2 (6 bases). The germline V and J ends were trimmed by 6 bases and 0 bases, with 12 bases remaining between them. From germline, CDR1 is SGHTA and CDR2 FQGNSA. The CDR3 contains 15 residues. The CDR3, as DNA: TGTGCCAGCAGGTCTGGGGGGAACTCCTACAATGAGCAGTTCTTC. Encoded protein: CASRSGGNSYNEQFF.

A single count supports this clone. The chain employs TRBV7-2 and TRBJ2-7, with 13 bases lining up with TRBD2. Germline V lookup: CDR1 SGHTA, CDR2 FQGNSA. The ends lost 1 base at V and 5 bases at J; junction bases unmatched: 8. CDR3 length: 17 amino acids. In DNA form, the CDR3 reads TGTGCCAGCAGCTTAGTACCGGGACTAGCGGGACCGAACGAGCAGTACTTC. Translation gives CASSLVPGLAGPNEQYF. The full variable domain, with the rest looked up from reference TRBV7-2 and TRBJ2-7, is GAGVSQSPSNKVTEKGKDVELRCDPISGHTALYWYRQSLGQGLEFLIYFQGNSAPDKSGLPSDRFSAERTGGSVSTLTIQRTQQEDSAVYLCASSLVPGLAGPNEQYFGPGTRLTVT.

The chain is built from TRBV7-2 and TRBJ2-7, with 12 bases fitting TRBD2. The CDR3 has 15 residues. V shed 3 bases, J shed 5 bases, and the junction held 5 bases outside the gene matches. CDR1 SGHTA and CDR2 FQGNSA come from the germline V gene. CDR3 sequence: CASSFLAGGRDEQYF. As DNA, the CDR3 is TGTGCCAGCAGCTTTCTAGCGGGAGGGCGGGACGAGCAGTACTTC.